The present entry profiles one T cell receptor (beta chain) with its context. Antigen unknown. CDR1 and CDR2 (germline): SGHTA, FQGTGA. J was trimmed by 8 bases and V by 2 bases; bases with no gene match: 10. CDR3 size: 16 residues. Naive CD8 cells comprised CD45RO-negative, CCR7-positively selected cells, excluding terminally differentiated effector memory CD45RA+ cells. The source of the sample is a study of shared clonotypes between healthy human individuals. Points from the study as a whole: Donors were few, which limited the genetic and exposure-history diversity represented.

Repertoires were generated with immunoSEQ multiplex PCR, while TCRdb's copy carries only in-frame clones and drops some. The sample comprises approximately 1.9 million clones, 85% to 95% of which are singletons, and about 1.7% rests with the top ten. The source of this sequence is a man younger than 35 in good health. Some clones in this sample may be carry-over from other donors' samples. The sample taken for sequencing was naive CD8+ T cells from PBMCs. The chain links TRBV7-3 to TRBJ2-1; 9 nucleotides align to TRBD2. For the CDR3, the DNA is TGTGCCAGCAGCTTAGCGGGAGGGGCCCTTATGTATGAGCAGTTCTTC. This gives the protein CASSLAGGALMYEQFF.